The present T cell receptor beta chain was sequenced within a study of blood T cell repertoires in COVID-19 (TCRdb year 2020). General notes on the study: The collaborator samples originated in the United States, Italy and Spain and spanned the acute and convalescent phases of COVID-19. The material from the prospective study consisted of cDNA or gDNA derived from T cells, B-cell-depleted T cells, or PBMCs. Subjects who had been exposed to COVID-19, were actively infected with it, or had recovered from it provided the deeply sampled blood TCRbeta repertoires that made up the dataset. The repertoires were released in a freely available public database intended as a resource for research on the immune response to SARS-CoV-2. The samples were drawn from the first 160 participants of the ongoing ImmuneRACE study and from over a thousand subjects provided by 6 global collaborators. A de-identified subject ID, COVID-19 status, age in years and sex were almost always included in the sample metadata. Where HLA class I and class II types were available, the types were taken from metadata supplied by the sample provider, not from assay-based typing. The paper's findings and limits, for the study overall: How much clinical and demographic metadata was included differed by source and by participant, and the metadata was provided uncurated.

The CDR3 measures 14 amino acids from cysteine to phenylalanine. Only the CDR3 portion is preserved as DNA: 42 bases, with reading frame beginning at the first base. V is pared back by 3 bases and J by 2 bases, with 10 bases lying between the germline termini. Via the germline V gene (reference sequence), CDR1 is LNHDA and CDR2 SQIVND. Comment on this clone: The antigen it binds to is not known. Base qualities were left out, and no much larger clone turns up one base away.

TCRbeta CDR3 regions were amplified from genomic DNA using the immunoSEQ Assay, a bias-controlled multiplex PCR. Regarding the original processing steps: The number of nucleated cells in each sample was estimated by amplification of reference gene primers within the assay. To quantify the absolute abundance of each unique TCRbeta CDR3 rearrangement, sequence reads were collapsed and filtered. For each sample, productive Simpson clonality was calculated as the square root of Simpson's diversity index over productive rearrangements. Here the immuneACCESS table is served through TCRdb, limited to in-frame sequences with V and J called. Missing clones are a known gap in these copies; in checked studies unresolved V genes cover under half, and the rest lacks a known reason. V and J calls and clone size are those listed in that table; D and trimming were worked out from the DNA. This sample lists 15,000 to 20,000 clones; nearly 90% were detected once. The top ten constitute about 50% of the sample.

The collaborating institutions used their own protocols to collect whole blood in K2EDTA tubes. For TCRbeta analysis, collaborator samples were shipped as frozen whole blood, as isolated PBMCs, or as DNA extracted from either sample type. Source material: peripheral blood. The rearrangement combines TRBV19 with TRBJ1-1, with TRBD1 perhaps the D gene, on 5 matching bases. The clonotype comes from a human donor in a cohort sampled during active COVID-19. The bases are TGTGCCAGTAGTATTAGGAGGGGAAACACTGAAGCTTTCTTT. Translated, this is CASSIRRGNTEAFF.